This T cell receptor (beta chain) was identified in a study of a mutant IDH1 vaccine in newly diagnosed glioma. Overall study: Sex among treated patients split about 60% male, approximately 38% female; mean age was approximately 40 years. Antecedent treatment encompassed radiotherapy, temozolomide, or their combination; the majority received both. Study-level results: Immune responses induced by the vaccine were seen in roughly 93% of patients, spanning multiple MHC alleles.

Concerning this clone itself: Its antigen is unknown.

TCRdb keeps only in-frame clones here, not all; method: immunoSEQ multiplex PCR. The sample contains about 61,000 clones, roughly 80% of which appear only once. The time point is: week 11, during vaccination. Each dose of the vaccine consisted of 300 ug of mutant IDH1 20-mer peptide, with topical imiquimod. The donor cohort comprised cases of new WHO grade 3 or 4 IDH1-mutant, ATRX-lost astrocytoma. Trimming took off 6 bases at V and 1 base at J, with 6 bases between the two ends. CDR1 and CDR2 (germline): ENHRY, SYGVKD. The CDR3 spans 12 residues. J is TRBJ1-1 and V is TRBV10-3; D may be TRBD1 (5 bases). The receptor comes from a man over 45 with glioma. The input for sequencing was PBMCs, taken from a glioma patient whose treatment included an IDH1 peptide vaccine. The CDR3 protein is CAIRGGNTEAFF. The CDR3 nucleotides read TGTGCCATCAGGGGGGGGAACACTGAAGCTTTCTTT.